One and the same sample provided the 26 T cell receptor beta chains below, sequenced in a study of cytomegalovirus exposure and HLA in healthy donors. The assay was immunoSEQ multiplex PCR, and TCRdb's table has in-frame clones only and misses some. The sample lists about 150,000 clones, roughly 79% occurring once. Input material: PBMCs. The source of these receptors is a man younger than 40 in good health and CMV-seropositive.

The CDR3 region has the DNA TGCGCCAGCAGCCAAGAAGCTAGCGGGAGTTACGAGCAGTACTTC. It yields the protein CASSQEASGSYEQYF. The chain joins TRBV4-1 to TRBJ2-7, with 10 bases fitting TRBD2. The J segment lost 4 bases and the V segment lost 0 bases, leaving 3 bases of the junction unmatched. Germline assignment: CDR1 MGHRA and CDR2 YSYEKL. There are 15 residues in the CDR3.

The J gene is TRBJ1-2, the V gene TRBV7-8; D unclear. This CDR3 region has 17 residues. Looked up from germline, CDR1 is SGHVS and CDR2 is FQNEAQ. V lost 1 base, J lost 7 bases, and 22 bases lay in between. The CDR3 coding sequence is TGTGCCAGCAGCTTAGTTGAATTCAGGAGGAGTTCAGGTGGCTACACCTTC. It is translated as CASSLVEFRRSSGGYTF.

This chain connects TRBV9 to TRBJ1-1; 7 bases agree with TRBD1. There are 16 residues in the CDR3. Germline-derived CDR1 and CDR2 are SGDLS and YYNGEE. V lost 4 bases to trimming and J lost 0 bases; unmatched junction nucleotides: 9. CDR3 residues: CASSPWTGTMNTEAFF. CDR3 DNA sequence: TGTGCCAGCAGCCCTTGGACAGGAACCATGAACACTGAAGCTTTCTTT.

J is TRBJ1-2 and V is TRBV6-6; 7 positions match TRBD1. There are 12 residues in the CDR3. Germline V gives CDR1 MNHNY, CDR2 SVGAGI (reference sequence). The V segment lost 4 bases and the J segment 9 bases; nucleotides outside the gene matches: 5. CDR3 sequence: CASSSSGQSYTF. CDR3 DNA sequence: TGTGCCAGCAGTTCCTCGGGACAGAGCTACACCTTC.

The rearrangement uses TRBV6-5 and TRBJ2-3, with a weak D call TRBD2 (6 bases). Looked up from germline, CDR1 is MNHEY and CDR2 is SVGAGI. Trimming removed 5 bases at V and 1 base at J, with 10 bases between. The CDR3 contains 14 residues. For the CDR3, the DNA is TGTGCCAGCAGTGGAGGGGATGGCACAGATACGCAGTATTTT. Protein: CASSGGDGTDTQYF.

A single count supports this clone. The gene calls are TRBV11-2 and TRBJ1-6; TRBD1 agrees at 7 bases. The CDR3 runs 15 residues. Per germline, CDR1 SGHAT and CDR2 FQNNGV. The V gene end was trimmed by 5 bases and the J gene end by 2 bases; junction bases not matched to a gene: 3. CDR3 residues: CASSPGTAYNSPLHF. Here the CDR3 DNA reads TGTGCCAGCAGCCCAGGGACAGCCTATAATTCACCCCTCCACTTT.

The CDR3 protein is CASSLHFPQDTQYF. CDR3 in DNA: TGTGCCAGCAGCTTACACTTCCCCCAAGATACGCAGTATTTT. The chain carries TRBV7-8 and TRBJ2-3; D not certain. From germline, CDR1 is SGHVS and CDR2 FQNEAQ. Trimming removed 2 bases from V and 5 bases from J, with 11 bases in between. The CDR3 spans 14 residues. The complete variable domain, with remaining parts taken from reference TRBV7-8 and TRBJ2-3, reads GAGVSQSPRYKVAKRGQDVALRCDPISGHVSLFWYQQALGQGPEFLTYFQNEAQLDKSGLPSDRFFAERPEGSVSTLKIQRTQQEDSAVYLCASSLHFPQDTQYFGPGTRLTVL.

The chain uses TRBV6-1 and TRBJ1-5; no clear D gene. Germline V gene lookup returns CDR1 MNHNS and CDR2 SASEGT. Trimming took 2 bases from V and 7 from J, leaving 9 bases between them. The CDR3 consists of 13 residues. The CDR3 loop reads CASSEMVRQPQHF. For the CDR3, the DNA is TGTGCCAGCAGTGAAATGGTTAGACAGCCCCAGCATTTT.

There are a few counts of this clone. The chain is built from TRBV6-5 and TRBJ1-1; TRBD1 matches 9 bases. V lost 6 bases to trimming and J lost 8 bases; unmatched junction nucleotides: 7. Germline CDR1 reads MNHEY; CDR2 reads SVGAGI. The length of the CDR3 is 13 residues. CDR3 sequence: CASRHDGTGEAFF. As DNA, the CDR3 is TGTGCCAGCAGGCATGATGGGACAGGGGAAGCTTTCTTT.

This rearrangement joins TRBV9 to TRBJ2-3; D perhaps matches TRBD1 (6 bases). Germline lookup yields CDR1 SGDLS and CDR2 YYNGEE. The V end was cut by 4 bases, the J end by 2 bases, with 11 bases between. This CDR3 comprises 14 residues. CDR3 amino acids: CASSNGQFTDTQYF. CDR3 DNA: TGTGCCAGCAGCAACGGACAGTTCACAGATACGCAGTATTTT.

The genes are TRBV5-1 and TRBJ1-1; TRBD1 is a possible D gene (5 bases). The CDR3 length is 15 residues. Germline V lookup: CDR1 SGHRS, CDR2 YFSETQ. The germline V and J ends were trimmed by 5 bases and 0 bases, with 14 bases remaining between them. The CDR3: CASRIGHHLNTEAFF. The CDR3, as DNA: TGCGCCAGCAGGATTGGACACCACTTGAACACTGAAGCTTTCTTT.

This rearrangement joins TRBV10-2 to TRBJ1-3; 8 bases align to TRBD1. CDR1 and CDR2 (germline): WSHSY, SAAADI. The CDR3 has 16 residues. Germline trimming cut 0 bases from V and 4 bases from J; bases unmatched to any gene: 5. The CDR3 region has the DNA TGCGCCAGCAGTGAGTCCGGACAGGGTGCCGGAAACACCATATATTTT. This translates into CASSESGQGAGNTIYF.

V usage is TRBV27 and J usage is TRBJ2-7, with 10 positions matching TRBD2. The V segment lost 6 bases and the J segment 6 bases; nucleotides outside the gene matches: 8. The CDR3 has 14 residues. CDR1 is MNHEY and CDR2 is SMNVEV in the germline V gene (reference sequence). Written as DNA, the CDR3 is TGTGCCAGCAGGCAGCTAGCGGGAGCTGGCGAGCAGTACTTC. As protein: CASRQLAGAGEQYF.

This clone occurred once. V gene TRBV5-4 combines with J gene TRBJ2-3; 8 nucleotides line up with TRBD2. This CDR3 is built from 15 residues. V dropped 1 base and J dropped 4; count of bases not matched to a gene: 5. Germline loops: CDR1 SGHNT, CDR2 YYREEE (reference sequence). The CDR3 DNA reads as TGTGCCAGCAGCTTGCTTCCAGCGGGGGCAGATACGCAGTATTTT. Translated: CASSLLPAGADTQYF.

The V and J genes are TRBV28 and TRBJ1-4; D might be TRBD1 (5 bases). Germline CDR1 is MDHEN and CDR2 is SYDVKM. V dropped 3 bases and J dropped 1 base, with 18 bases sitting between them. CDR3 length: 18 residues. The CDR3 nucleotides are TGTGCCAGCAGTTTCCAAACCGGGGGACTGCGAACTAATGAAAAACTGTTTTTT. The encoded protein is CASSFQTGGLRTNEKLFF.

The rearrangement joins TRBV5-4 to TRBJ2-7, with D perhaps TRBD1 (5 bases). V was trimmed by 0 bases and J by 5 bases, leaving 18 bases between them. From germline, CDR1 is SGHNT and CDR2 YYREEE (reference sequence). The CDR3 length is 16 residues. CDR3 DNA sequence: TGTGCCAGCAGCTTGGACCCTGGGGTACTCAGGGACGAGCAGTACTTC. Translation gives CASSLDPGVLRDEQYF.

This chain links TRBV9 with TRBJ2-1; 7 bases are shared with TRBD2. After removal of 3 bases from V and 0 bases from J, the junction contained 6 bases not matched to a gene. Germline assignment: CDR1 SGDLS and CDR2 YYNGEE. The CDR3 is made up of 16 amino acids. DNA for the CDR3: TGTGCCAGCAGCGCAGGACGGGACTACTCCTACAATGAGCAGTTCTTC. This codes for CASSAGRDYSYNEQFF. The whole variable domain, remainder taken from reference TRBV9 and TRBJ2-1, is DSGVTQTPKHLITATGQRVTLRCSPRSGDLSVYWYQQSLDQGLQFLIQYYNGEERAKGNILERFSAQQFPDLHSELNLSSLELGDSALYFCASSAGRDYSYNEQFFGPGTRLTVL.

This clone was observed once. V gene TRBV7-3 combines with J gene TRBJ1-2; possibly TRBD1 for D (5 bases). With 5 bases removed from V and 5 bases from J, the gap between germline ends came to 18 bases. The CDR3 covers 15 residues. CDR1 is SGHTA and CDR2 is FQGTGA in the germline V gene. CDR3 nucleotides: TGTGCCAGCAGCCCGGCGGGGGGAGGCCTGTATGGCTACACCTTC. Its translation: CASSPAGGGLYGYTF.

CDR3 bases: TGCGCCAGCACGCCATCCCAGTACGAGCAGTACTTC. Translation: CASTPSQYEQYF. This chain joins TRBV10-2 and TRBJ2-7; D ambiguous. CDR1 and CDR2 from the germline V gene are WSHSY and SAAADI. The CDR3 sequence is 12 residues long. Trimming shortened V by 7 bases and J by 4 bases, and 11 bases separated the two germline ends.

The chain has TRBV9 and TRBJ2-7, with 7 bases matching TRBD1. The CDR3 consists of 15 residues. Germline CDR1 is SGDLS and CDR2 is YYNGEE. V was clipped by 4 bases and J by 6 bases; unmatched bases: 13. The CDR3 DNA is TGTGCCAGCAGCATGGGGGACAGACCCGACGGCGAGCAGTACTTC. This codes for CASSMGDRPDGEQYF.

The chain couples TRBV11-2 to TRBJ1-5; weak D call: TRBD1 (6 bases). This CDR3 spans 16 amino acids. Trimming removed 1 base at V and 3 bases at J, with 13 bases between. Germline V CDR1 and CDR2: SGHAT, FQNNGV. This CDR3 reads CASSLGGRGVNQPQHF. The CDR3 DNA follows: TGTGCCAGCAGCTTAGGGGGGCGAGGGGTCAATCAGCCCCAGCATTTT.

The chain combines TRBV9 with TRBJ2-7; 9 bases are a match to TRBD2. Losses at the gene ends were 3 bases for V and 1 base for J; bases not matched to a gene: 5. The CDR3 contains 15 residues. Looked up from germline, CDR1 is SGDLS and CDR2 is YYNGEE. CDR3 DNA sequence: TGTGCCAGCAGCGCCGCGGGGGGGTTATCCTACGAGCAGTACTTC. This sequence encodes CASSAAGGLSYEQYF.

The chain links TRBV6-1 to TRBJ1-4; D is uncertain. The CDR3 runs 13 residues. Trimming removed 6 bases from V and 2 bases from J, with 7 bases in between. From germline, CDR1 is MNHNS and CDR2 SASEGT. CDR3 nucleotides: TGTGCCAGCAGGACGGGGACTAATGAAAAACTGTTTTTT. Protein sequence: CASRTGTNEKLFF.

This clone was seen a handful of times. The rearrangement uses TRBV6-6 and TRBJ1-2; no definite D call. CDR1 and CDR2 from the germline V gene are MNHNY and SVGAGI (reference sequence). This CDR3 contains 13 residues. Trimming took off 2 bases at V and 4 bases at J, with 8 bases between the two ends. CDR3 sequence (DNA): TGTGCCAGCAGTTACGTACATTCCTATGGCTACACCTTC. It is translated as CASSYVHSYGYTF.

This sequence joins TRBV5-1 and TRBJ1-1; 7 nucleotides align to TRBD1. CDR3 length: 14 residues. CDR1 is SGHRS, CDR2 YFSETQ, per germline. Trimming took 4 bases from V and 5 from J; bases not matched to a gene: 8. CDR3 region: CASSRGGAWTEAFF. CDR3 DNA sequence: TGCGCCAGCAGCCGAGGGGGCGCGTGGACTGAAGCTTTCTTT.

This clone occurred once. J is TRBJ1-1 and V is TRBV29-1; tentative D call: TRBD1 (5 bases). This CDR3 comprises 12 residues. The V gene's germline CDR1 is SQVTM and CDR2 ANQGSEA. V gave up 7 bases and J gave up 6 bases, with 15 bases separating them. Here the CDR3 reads CSGLGPRPEAFF. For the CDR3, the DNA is TGCAGCGGATTGGGGCCCCGGCCTGAAGCTTTCTTT.